This T cell receptor (beta chain) was recorded in a study of identifying expanded T cells in peripheral blood. The assay was immunoSEQ multiplex PCR, and TCRdb's table has in-frame clones only and misses some. The sample records 100,000 or so clones, around 88% being singletons. Findings of the study overall: Variance in clone template counts between roughly 2-week samples significantly increased with total template count across all healthy donors.

Regarding this clone: The antigen is not known.

Per germline, CDR1 SGHRS and CDR2 YFSETQ. The germline V and J ends were trimmed by 7 bases and 3 bases, with 19 bases remaining between them. The CDR3 spans 15 residues. This TCR was sampled from a person aged 18 to 70 in good health. The sample comprised blood. The chain uses TRBV5-1 and TRBJ1-1; D ambiguous. CDR3 loop: CASRRAGGQDTEAFF. As DNA, the CDR3 is TGCGCCAGCCGTAGGGCAGGCGGGCAGGACACTGAAGCTTTCTTT.